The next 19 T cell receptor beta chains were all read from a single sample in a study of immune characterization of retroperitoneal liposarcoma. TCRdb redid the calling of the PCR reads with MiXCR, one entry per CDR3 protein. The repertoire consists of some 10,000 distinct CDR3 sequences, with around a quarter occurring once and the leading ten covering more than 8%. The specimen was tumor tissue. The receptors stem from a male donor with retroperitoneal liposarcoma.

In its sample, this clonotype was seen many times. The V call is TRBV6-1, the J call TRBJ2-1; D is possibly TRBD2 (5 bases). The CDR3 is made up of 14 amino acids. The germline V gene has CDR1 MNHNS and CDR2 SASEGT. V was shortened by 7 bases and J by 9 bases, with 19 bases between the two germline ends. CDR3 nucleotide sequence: TGTGCCAGCAAGGCCCTCTTGCCCGAGGGTGAGCAGTTCTTC. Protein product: CASKALLPEGEQFF.

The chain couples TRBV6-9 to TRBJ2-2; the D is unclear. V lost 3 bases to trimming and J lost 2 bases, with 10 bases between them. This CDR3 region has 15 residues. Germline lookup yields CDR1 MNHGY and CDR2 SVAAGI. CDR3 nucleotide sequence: TGTGCCAGCAGTTACGGTCTACCCAACACCGGGGAGCTGTTTTTT. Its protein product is CASSYGLPNTGELFF.

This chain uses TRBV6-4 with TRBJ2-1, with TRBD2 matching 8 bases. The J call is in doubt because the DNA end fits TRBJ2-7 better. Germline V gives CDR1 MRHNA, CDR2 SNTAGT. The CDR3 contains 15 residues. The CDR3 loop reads CASSESVAGLGEQYF. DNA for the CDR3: TGTGCCAGCAGTGAGTCGGTAGCGGGACTAGGCGAGCAGTACTTC.

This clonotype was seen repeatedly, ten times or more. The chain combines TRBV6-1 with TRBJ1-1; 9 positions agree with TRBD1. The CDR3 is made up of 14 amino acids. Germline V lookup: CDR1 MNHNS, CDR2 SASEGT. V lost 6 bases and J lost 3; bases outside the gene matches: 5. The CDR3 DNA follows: TGTGCCAGCAGGCCGGGACAGGGTTACACTGAAGCTTTCTTT. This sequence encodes CASRPGQGYTEAFF.

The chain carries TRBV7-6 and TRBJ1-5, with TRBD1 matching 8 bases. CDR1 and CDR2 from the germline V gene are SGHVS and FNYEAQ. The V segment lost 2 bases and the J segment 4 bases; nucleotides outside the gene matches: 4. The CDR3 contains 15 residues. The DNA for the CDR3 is TGTGCCAGCAGCTTAATACAGGGGGGGAATCAGCCCCAGCATTTT. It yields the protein CASSLIQGGNQPQHF.

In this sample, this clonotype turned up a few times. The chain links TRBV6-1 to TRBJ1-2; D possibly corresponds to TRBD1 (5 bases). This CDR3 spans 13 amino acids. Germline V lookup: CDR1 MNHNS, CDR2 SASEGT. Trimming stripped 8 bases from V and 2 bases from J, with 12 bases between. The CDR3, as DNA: TGTGCCAGCTCTCCCGGGGCGAACTATGGCTACACCTTC. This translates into CASSPGANYGYTF.

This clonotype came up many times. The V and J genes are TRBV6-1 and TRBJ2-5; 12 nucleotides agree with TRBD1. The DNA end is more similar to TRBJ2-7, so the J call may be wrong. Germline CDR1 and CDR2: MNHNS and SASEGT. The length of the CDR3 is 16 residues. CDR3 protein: CASSEDAGTGGDEQYF. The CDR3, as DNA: TGTGCCAGCAGTGAAGACGCAGGGACAGGGGGCGACGAGCAGTACTTC.

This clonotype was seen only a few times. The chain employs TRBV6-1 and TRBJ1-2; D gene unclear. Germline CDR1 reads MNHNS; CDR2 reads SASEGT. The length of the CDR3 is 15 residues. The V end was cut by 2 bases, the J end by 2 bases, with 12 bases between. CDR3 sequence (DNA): TGTGCCAGCAGTGAAATAGGGCCCCTGAACTATGGCTACACCTTC. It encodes CASSEIGPLNYGYTF.

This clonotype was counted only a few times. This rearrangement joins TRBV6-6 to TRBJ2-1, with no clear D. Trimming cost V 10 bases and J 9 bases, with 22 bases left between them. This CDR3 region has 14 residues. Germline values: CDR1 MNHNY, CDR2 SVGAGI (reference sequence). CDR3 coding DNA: TGTGCCACAGAGCTCGAAAACCTTCTCGGTGAGCAGTTCTTC. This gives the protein CATELENLLGEQFF.

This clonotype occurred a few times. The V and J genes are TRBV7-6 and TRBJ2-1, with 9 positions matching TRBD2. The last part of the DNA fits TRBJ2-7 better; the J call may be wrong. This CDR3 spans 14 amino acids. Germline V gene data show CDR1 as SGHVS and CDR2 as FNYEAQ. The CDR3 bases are TGTGCCAGCAGCACAGGGCTAGCGGGAAATGAGCAGTACTTC. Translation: CASSTGLAGNEQYF.

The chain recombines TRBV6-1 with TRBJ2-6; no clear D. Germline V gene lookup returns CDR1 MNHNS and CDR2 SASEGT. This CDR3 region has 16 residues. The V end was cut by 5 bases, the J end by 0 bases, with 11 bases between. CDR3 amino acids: CASSHPDVSGANVLTF. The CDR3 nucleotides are TGTGCCAGCAGTCACCCCGATGTCTCTGGGGCCAACGTCCTGACTTTC.

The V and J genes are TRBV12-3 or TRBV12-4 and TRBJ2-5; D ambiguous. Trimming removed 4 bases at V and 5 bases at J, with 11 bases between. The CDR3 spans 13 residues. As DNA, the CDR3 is TGTGCCAGCAGTTCCCTGCCCGGGGAGACCCAGTACTTC. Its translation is CASSSLPGETQYF.

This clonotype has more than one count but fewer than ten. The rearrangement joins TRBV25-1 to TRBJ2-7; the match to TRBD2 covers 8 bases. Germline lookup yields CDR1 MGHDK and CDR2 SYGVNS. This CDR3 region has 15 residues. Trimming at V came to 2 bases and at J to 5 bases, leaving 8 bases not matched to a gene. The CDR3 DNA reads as TGTGCCAGCAGTGAACTAGCGGGTCTTATTGACGAGCAGTACTTC. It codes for CASSELAGLIDEQYF.

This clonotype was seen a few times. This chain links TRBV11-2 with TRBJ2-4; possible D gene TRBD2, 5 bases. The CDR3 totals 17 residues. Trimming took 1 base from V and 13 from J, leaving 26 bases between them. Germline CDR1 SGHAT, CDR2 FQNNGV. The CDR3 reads CASSLALTGIIYNEQYF. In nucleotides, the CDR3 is TGTGCCAGCAGCTTAGCACTGACGGGAATAATCTACAATGAGCAGTACTTC.

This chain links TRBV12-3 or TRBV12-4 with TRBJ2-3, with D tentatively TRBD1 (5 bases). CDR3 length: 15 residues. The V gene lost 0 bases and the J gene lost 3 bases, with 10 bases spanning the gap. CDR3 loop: CASSLALDRTDTQYF. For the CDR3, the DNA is TGTGCCAGCAGTTTAGCGCTTGACAGAACAGATACGCAGTATTTT.

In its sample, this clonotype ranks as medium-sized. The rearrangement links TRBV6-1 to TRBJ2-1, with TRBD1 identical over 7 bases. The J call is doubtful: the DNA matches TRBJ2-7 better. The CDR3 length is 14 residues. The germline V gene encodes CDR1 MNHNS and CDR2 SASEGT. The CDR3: CAATRDSDFYEQYF. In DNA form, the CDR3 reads TGTGCCGCCACCAGGGACAGCGACTTCTACGAGCAGTACTTC.

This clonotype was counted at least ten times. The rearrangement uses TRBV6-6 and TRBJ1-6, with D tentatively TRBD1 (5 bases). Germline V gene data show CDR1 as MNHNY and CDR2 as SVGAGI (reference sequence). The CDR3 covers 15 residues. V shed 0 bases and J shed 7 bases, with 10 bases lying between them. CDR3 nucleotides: TGTGCCAGCAGTTACTCGGGACGCGGAAATTCACCCCTCCACTTT. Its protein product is CASSYSGRGNSPLHF.

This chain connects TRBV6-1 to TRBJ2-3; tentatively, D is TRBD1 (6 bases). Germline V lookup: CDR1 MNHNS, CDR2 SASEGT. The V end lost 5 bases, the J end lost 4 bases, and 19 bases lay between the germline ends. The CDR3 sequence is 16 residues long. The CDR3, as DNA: TGTGCCAGCAGTTACCCGGCAGGGGATTTGGCAGATACGCAGTATTTT. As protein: CASSYPAGDLADTQYF.

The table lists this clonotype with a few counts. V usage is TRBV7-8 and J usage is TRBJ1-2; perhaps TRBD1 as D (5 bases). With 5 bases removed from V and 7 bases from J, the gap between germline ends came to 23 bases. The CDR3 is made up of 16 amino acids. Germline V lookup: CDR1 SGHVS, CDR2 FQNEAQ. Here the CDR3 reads CASSPQGQGHRFGYTF. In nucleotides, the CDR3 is TGTGCCAGCAGCCCCCAAGGCCAGGGTCATAGATTTGGCTACACCTTC.